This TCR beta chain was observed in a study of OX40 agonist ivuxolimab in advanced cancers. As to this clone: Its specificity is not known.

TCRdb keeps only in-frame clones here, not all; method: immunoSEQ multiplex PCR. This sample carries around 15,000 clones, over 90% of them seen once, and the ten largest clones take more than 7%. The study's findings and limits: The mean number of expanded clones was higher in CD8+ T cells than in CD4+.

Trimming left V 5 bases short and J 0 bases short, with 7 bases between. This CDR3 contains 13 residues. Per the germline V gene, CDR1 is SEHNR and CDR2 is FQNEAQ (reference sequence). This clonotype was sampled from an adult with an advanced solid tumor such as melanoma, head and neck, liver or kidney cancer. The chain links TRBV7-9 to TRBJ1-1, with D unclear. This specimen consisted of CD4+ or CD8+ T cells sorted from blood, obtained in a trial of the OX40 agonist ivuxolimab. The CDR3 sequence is CASSASLNTEAFF. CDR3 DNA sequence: TGTGCCAGCAGCGCGTCGCTGAACACTGAAGCTTTCTTT.